Presented here are 23 T cell receptor beta chains from one specimen sequenced in a study of T-cell memory formation after mild COVID-19. TCRdb reanalysed the 5' RACE reads using MiXCR and keeps one entry per CDR3 protein. The table records 250,000 to 300,000 distinct CDR3 sequences, around 15% of them present only once. Material: PBMCs or a T cell subset sorted from them (not recorded which). Every receptor here comes from a man aged 18 to 30 who had mild COVID-19 (a few samples of this study predate the infection). Cell type and time point are not known.

Here the CDR3 reads CASRWGQARNQPQHF. In DNA form, the CDR3 reads TGTGCCAGCAGATGGGGACAGGCCCGAAATCAGCCCCAGCATTTT. The chain joins TRBV2 to TRBJ1-5, with 8 bases fitting TRBD1. J lost 4 bases, V lost 6 bases, and 8 bases had no gene match. CDR3 length: 15 residues. Germline assignment: CDR1 SNHLY and CDR2 FYNNEI.

This clonotype was detected a few times. J is TRBJ1-5 and V is TRBV20-1; D unresolved. Trimming took off 1 base at V and 0 bases at J, with 7 bases between the two ends. From germline, CDR1 is DFQATT and CDR2 SNEGSKA (reference sequence). This CDR3 contains 14 residues. The CDR3 here is CSARAYSSNQPQHF. The DNA of the CDR3 is TGCAGTGCTAGAGCTTACAGTAGCAATCAGCCCCAGCATTTT.

This clonotype appeared many times. The J gene is TRBJ1-6, the V gene TRBV10-3; D is ambiguous. The germline V gene has CDR1 ENHRY and CDR2 SYGVKD. V shed 8 bases and J shed 9 bases, with 20 bases lying between them. The CDR3 is 15 amino acids. The CDR3 reads CAISKGPAIGSPLHF. CDR3 nucleotides: TGTGCCATCTCCAAGGGCCCGGCCATCGGTTCACCCCTCCACTTT.

The rearrangement links TRBV12-3 or TRBV12-4 to TRBJ2-3; 7 bases are shared with TRBD2. The junction had 6 bases not matched to a gene; V was cut back by 0 bases and J by 6 bases. CDR3 size: 15 residues. The CDR3: CASSLALVAGDTQYF. In DNA form, the CDR3 reads TGTGCCAGCAGTTTAGCGTTAGTAGCGGGCGATACGCAGTATTTT.

This clonotype was found a few times. The CDR3 DNA sequence: TGTGCCAGCAGCGCGGGGACAGGGGGGGTTGGGGAGACCCAGTACTTC. Translating gives CASSAGTGGVGETQYF. The chain recombines TRBV7-2 with TRBJ2-5; 11 bases match TRBD1. The germline V gene encodes CDR1 SGHTA and CDR2 FQGNSA. This CDR3 region has 16 residues. Germline trimming cut 5 bases from V and 5 bases from J; bases unmatched to any gene: 10.

In this sample, this clonotype turned up a few times. This chain joins TRBV28 and TRBJ2-1, with 13 bases identical to TRBD2. This CDR3 spans 16 amino acids. Germline V CDR1 and CDR2: MDHEN, SYDVKM. Germline trimming cut 4 bases from V and 12 bases from J; bases unmatched to any gene: 12. The CDR3 DNA follows: TGTGCCAGCAGTTCATACACTAGCGGGGGGGCCTTTGGGCAGTTCTTC. This sequence encodes CASSSYTSGGAFGQFF.

In this sample, this clonotype turned up a few times. The rearrangement joins TRBV5-5 to TRBJ2-5; possibly TRBD2 for D (5 bases). The V end was cut by 0 bases, the J end by 8 bases, with 11 bases between. There are 13 residues in the CDR3. Germline V gene lookup returns CDR1 SGHKS and CDR2 YYEKEE (reference sequence). This CDR3 reads CASSLAETGTQYF. For the CDR3, the DNA is TGTGCCAGCAGCTTGGCGGAGACGGGAACCCAGTACTTC.

There are many counts of this clonotype. The V call is TRBV20-1, the J call TRBJ2-1; 12 bases agree with TRBD2. V was clipped by 4 bases and J by 4 bases; unmatched bases: 2. CDR1 and CDR2 (germline): DFQATT, SNEGSKA (reference sequence). This CDR3 has 14 residues. The chain's CDR3 is CSATTSGGYNEQFF. The CDR3 DNA sequence: TGCAGTGCTACCACTAGCGGGGGGTACAATGAGCAGTTCTTC.

This clonotype was seen a few times. V and J are TRBV2 and TRBJ1-1; D uncertain. V lost 7 bases to trimming and J lost 1 base, with 19 bases between them. Germline CDR1 SNHLY, CDR2 FYNNEI. The CDR3 has 16 amino acids. This chain's CDR3 is CASNRSLRESNTEAFF. The CDR3, as DNA: TGTGCCAGCAATCGAAGCTTAAGGGAATCGAACACTGAAGCTTTCTTT.

This clonotype has more than one count but fewer than ten. V usage is TRBV29-1 and J usage is TRBJ2-7; 8 nucleotides align to TRBD1. The CDR3 has 14 residues. The J segment lost 0 bases and the V segment lost 7 bases, leaving 8 bases of the junction unmatched. Germline V gene lookup returns CDR1 SQVTM and CDR2 ANQGSEA. CDR3 DNA: TGCAGCGCCCTGGACAGGGCGAGCTCCTACGAGCAGTACTTC. This sequence encodes CSALDRASSYEQYF.

The rearrangement links TRBV7-2 to TRBJ1-1; the D is unclear. Germline V gives CDR1 SGHTA, CDR2 FQGNSA. This CDR3 region has 12 residues. V lost 5 bases, J lost 7 bases, and 11 bases lay in between. This CDR3 reads CASSRGTFEAFF. In nucleotides, the CDR3 is TGTGCCAGCAGCCGAGGCACATTTGAAGCTTTCTTT.

This clonotype was observed a handful of times. This sequence joins TRBV5-1 and TRBJ1-5; D possibly corresponds to TRBD1 (5 bases). This CDR3 is built from 13 residues. The ends were cut back, 5 bases at V and 7 bases at J, with 13 bases in the middle. Germline loops: CDR1 SGHRS, CDR2 YFSETQ. CDR3 sequence: CASRVGVGQPQHF. DNA of the CDR3: TGCGCCAGCAGGGTAGGGGTTGGACAGCCCCAGCATTTT.

This clonotype has at least ten counts. The rearrangement uses TRBV3-2 and TRBJ2-1; the table assigns TRBD2, which was not confirmed against the DNA. TRBV3-2 is a recognized pseudogene. The CDR3 runs to 18 residues. CDR3 amino acids: CASSQEERGAIPANEQFF. In DNA form, the CDR3 reads TGTGCCAGCAGCCAAGAAGAGCGGGGGGCCATTCCCGCCAATGAGCAGTTCTTC.

This clonotype turned up a few times. The genes are TRBV4-3 and TRBJ2-3, with D perhaps matching TRBD2 (5 bases). The germline gives CDR1 LGHNA, CDR2 YSLEER. The V end was cut by 0 bases, the J end by 3 bases, with 19 bases between. The CDR3 sequence is 18 residues long. The CDR3 nucleotides read TGCGCCAGCAGCCAAGATTTATGGAGGCTAGTCTCAACAGATACGCAGTATTTT. Its protein is CASSQDLWRLVSTDTQYF.

This clonotype came up many times. This chain joins TRBV7-2 and TRBJ2-3, with D tentatively TRBD2 (5 bases). The V gene lost 5 bases and the J gene lost 6 bases, with 12 bases spanning the gap. This CDR3 comprises 13 residues. The germline gives CDR1 SGHTA, CDR2 FQGNSA. CDR3 sequence reads: CASSGGPGDTQYF. DNA for the CDR3: TGTGCCAGCAGCGGCGGTCCGGGGGATACGCAGTATTTT.

This rearrangement joins TRBV6-6 to TRBJ2-2, with a tentative D call TRBD2 (5 bases). Germline-derived CDR1 and CDR2 are MNHNY and SVGAGI (reference sequence). This CDR3 is built from 14 residues. Trimming removed 7 bases at V and 0 bases at J, with 9 bases between. The CDR3 DNA reads as TGTGCCAGCACCAACGGGGCGAACACCGGGGAGCTGTTTTTT. It codes for CASTNGANTGELFF.

CDR3 nucleotide sequence: TGCGCCAGCAGCCAGAGCTCTGGCACAGATACGCAGTATTTT. Translation gives CASSQSSGTDTQYF. The chain uses TRBV4-1 and TRBJ2-3; D is unclear. CDR3 length: 14 residues. V was pared by 3 bases and J by 1 base, with 8 bases between. Per germline, CDR1 MGHRA and CDR2 YSYEKL.

This clonotype appeared a few times. This sequence joins TRBV7-8 and TRBJ1-2; no firm D call. In germline, CDR1 is SGHVS, CDR2 FQNEAQ. Trimming took 1 base from V and 3 from J, leaving 15 bases between them. The CDR3 has 16 residues. CDR3 sequence: CASSLGGLHLDYGYTF. The CDR3 coding sequence is TGTGCCAGCAGCTTAGGTGGACTCCATCTGGACTATGGCTACACCTTC.

This clonotype was counted only a few times. V is TRBV2 and J is TRBJ1-2; D is ambiguous. The CDR3 is 15 residues long. Germline CDR1 is SNHLY and CDR2 is FYNNEI. Trimming took off 6 bases at V and 1 base at J, with 15 bases between the two ends. DNA for the CDR3: TGTGCCAGCAGCTACCTCGTCGGGGATAACTATGGCTACACCTTC. As protein: CASSYLVGDNYGYTF.

The chain combines TRBV4-3 with TRBJ2-1; 9 nucleotides match TRBD2. Germline V gene lookup returns CDR1 LGHNA and CDR2 YSLEER. This CDR3 region has 17 residues. Losses at the gene ends were 1 base for V and 3 bases for J; bases not matched to a gene: 7. CDR3 nucleotides: TGCGCCAGCAGCCAAGGGTCAGCGGGGGGCCTCTACAATGAGCAGTTCTTC. This gives the protein CASSQGSAGGLYNEQFF.

At least ten counts were recorded for this clonotype. V gene TRBV6-5 combines with J gene TRBJ1-6; 8 nucleotides match TRBD1. J gave up 7 bases and V 6 bases, and 2 bases lay outside the gene matches. The CDR3 covers 13 residues. CDR1 MNHEY and CDR2 SVGAGI come from the germline V gene. The CDR3 here is CASSGQGNSPLHF. The CDR3 nucleotides read TGTGCCAGCAGCGGACAGGGCAATTCACCCCTCCACTTT.

The DNA of the CDR3 is TGTGCCAACGTTAATGTCGCGGTAAAGGGGTCCGGGGAGCTGTTTTTT. Residues: CANVNVAVKGSGELFF. The chain employs TRBV10-3 and TRBJ2-2; D is perhaps TRBD1 (5 bases). Trimming cost V 10 bases and J 6 bases, with 24 bases left between them. Per germline, CDR1 ENHRY and CDR2 SYGVKD. The length of the CDR3 is 16 residues.

The J gene is TRBJ2-5, the V gene TRBV5-1; 7 bases line up with TRBD1. Germline lookup yields CDR1 SGHRS and CDR2 YFSETQ. V dropped 0 bases and J dropped 1; count of bases not matched to a gene: 3. The CDR3 has 15 residues. CDR3 region: CASSLAGTVQETQYF. Written as DNA, the CDR3 is TGCGCCAGCAGCTTGGCCGGGACAGTCCAAGAGACCCAGTACTTC.